The following is a T cell receptor (beta chain) sequence with its context. Its antigen is unidentified. The CDR3 is 13 amino acids. Per germline, CDR1 MDHEN and CDR2 SYDVKM. V was cut by 4 bases and J by 9 bases, with 16 bases left in between. The record originates from a study of a mutant IDH1 vaccine in newly diagnosed glioma. Study background: The patients received vaccinations eight times, in weeks 1, 3, 5, 7, 11, 15, 19 and 23. Earlier therapy was either radiotherapy, temozolomide, or both, and most got both. Findings and limits, study-wide: Changes in the top peripheral T cell clonotypes seemingly had no bearing on pseudoprogression.

Time point of the sample: week 11, during vaccination. Vaccination used 300 ug of mutant IDH1 20-mer peptide per dose, with topical imiquimod. Donors had new IDH1-mutant astrocytomas of WHO grade 3 or 4 (ATRX-lost). Measured with immunoSEQ multiplex PCR; TCRdb has only the in-frame clones, and not every one. Among under 150,000 clones listed, 90% were seen once. The chain recombines TRBV28 with TRBJ2-7, with D possibly matching TRBD1 (5 bases). The TCR sequence derives from a woman aged 50 to 60 with glioma. Sequenced material: PBMCs, taken from a glioma patient whose treatment included an IDH1 peptide vaccine. CDR3 residues: CASSSQGLYGQYF. In DNA form, the CDR3 reads TGTGCCAGCAGTTCCCAGGGCCTGTATGGGCAGTACTTC.